This TCR beta chain appears in the sequencing data of a study of regulatory T cells in long-lasting Graves disease (TCRdb year 2021). In the study overall: Patients with newly diagnosed Graves' disease had been on antithyroid drugs for under 3 months. This study used TCR sequencing and RNA sequencing of peripheral blood to compare persistent Graves' disease patients against newly diagnosed Graves' disease patients. The study took place in China and was registered as a clinical trial. TCR sequencing covered 13 persistent and approximately 20 newly diagnosed Graves' disease patients, 33 samples in total. The full study reports these points: Sequencing and analysis were restricted to the TCR beta chain. Persistent disease showed preferential use of TRBV28, TRBJ1-2 and TRBJ2-5, whereas newly diagnosed disease favored TRBV20-1 and TRBJ2-1. Because the primary lesion, thyroid tissue, could not be accessed, the study looked at peripheral blood alone. Compared with newly diagnosed patients, patients with persistent Graves' disease had lower TCR Shannon entropy and fewer highly expanded clones, which suggests clonal expansion. The small sample size was acknowledged by the authors as a limitation that may reduce accuracy. More public clonotypes were shared among persistent patients (under 3,000) than among newly diagnosed patients (more than 950).

Library creation used multiplex PCR. Sequencing was carried out with an Illumina HiSeq 4000. To build TCR beta libraries, CDR3 regions were amplified by Arm-PCR using iRepertoire HTBI primers. PCR products were gel purified before sequencing. Per the authors' processing: Across samples, 60 to 75 TRBV and 14 TRBJ segments were identified and used for gene usage analysis of CDR3 amino acid clonotypes. COPE and FqMerger were used to merge filtered high-quality paired reads into contigs. BLAST was used to align contigs to IMGT TRBV, TRBD and TRBJ reference genes, with CDR3 defined following IMGT. Clonotypes above 0.1% frequency were classified as highly expanded clones. Repertoire diversity was measured by Shannon entropy, and V-J evenness by the Gini coefficient. Clonotypes shared by more than one individual were considered public. The public reads were reanalyzed by TCRdb: fastp trimming at Q25, MiXCR alignment, in-frame beta chains only. Identical CDR3 protein sequences are pooled into one entry, listed with their most common genes and DNA. TCRdb, not the authors, supplied the V and J calls. For this sample the table gives 550,000 to 700,000 distinct CDR3 sequences, of which 15% to 20% were detected only once. The ten largest make up around 12% of the sample.

For CDR1 and CDR2, the germline V gene lists KGHSH and LQKENI. The CDR3 measures 12 amino acids from cysteine to phenylalanine. The retained sequence is limited to the CDR3, 36 bases, with the frame set at the first base. Relative to germline, V is 6 bases shorter and J is 5 bases shorter, with 11 bases between their ends. Explained via the paper, the time point label denotes: newly diagnosed GD, antithyroid drugs for less than 3 months. For both TCR sequencing and RNA sequencing, RNA was extracted from PBMCs in TRIzol. The diagnosis of Graves' disease followed American Thyroid Association guidelines. The patients came from an endocrinology department in Xi'an, China. Each patient gave about 10 milliliters of peripheral blood, collected in an EDTA anticoagulant tube. Ficoll Paque Plus density gradient separation was used to isolate PBMCs, and no further T cell sorting was performed. An Agilent 2100 Bioanalyzer and agarose gel were used to check RNA quality, and a NanoDrop 2000 was used to measure RNA concentration.

Concerning this clonotype: The clone's antigen remains unknown. No quality values exist for individual bases; no much larger clone is one base distant.

Another study also made use of these data, one on T cells in Graves' hyperthyroidism and ophthalmopathy. In that second paper, the authors write: Graves' hyperthyroidism was defined as stable when no progression to ophthalmopathy occurred over 18 months of follow-up. Hyperthyroidism patients were newly diagnosed, had a disease duration of under 2 months, and were aged 18 to 65 years. Patients with uncontrolled infections, other autoimmune diseases, pregnancy or lactation were excluded. Clinical symptoms, serum thyroxine and TRAb, thyroid ultrasound, and orbital computed tomography formed the basis for the diagnoses. A first-round RT-PCR of the TCR CDR3 used the HTBI primer set with the Qiagen OneStep RT-PCR kit. Most expanded thyroid clonotypes (frequency above 0.001) were also detected in blood, suggesting blood repertoires may reflect thyroid immune responses. Ophthalmopathy was separated from stable hyperthyroidism by a 13 V-J signature model, with about 86% sensitivity and roughly 81% specificity obtained in cross-validation and 80%/75% obtained in testing. During validation, the model predicted progression to ophthalmopathy a median of around 7 months ahead of onset, with around 70% sensitivity and 72.22% specificity. A discovery cohort of about a hundred patients, 43 with Graves' ophthalmopathy and roughly 59 with stable Graves' hyperthyroidism, was used to find distinguishing TCR V-J signatures. An independent validation cohort of around 19 hyperthyroidism patients and more than 15 patients who later progressed to ophthalmopathy tested prospective prediction of ophthalmopathy. The 90 or so discovery patients were randomly split 7:3 into training and test sets. In addition, the study compared T-cell repertoires in thyroid tissue and in blood from roughly six Graves' hyperthyroidism patients. Following sampling, methimazole starting at 30 mg daily was given to hyperthyroidism patients, and high-dose intravenous methylprednisolone was given to ophthalmopathy patients. Libraries were constructed in a second round of multiplex PCR, after which size selection and purification were carried out. Libraries were sequenced paired-end with 100 bp reads on an Illumina HiSeq2000. Raw data were processed with SOAPnuke, discarding reads with adapters, uncalled bases, mean Phred below 15, or no exact constant-primer or identifier match. High-quality paired reads were merged with COPE v1.2.5, and unique nucleotide sequences were defined as clonotypes. Clonotypes were aligned to IMGT TRBV, TRBD and TRBJ reference segments using MiTCR v1.1. Only V-J combinations with frequency above 0.0001, covering 99% to 99.2% of repertoires, were analysed. The TCS score was defined as F50 (clonal expansion) divided by E x V (chaos), with BLOSUM62-based TCRdist calculated between CDR3 peptides within each V-J. Welch's t-statistics and random forest reduced fewer than 600 V-J features to roughly 13, which were used in a naive Bayes classifier (R e1071). No statistical method was used to fix the sample size in advance, and group allocation was not hidden from the investigators. The paper describes TCR Vbeta CDR3 sequencing of fewer than 150 peripheral blood samples, made up of about 40 ophthalmopathy patients, approximately 73 hyperthyroidism patients and roughly 17 progressor patients.

Sequences were derived from peripheral blood mononuclear cells (PBMCs), sampled at new diagnosis, from a patient treated with antithyroid drugs. This TCR was recovered from a man younger than 30 with Graves disease. Donor details come from another sample of the same person, matched by shared clones. The sequence links TRBV18 to TRBJ2-7; confidence is insufficient to name the D gene. The DNA sequence reads TGTGCCAGCTCGTCCCCCCCAAACGAGCAGTACTTC. This sequence encodes CASSSPPNEQYF.